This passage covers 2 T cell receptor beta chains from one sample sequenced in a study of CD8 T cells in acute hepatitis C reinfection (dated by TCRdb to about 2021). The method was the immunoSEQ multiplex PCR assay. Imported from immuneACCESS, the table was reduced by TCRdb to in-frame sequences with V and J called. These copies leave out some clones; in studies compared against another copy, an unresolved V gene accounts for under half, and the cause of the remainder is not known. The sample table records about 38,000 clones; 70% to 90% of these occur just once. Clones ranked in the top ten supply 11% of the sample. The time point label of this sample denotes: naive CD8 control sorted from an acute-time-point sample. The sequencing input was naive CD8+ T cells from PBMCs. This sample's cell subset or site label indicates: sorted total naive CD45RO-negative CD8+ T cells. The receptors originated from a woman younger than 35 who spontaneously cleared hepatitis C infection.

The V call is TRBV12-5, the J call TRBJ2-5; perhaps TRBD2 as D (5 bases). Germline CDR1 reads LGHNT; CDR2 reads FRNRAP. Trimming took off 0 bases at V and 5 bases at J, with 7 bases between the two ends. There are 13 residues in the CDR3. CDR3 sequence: CASGLVTGETQYF. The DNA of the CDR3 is TGTGCTAGTGGTTTGGTTACGGGGGAGACCCAGTACTTC. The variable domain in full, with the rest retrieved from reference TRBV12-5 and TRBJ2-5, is DARVTQTPRHKVTEMGQEVTMRCQPILGHNTVFWYRQTMMQGLELLAYFRNRAPLDDSGMPKDRFSAEMPDATLATLKIQPSEPRDSAVYFCASGLVTGETQYFGPGTRLLVL.

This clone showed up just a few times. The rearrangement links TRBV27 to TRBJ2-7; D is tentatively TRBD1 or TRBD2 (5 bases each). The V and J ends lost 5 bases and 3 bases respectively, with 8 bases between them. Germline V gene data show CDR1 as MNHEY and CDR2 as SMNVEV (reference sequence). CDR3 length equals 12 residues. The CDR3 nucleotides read TGTGCCAGCAGTGGGGGATACTACGAGCAGTACTTC. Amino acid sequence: CASSGGYYEQYF.